These 2 T cell receptor beta chains share one sample of origin, sequenced in a study of Graves' ophthalmopathy and Graves' hyperthyroidism. RNA transcripts were the source from which TCR beta CDR3 regions were amplified. An initial RT-PCR round employing HTBI primers preceded a second-round multiplex PCR. One entry per CDR3 protein, called by TCRdb with MiXCR from the multiplex PCR reads. The profile shows about half a million distinct CDR3 sequences, around an eighth of them singletons. The sample comprised blood. Receptor source: a woman in her twenties or thirties with Graves' ophthalmopathy.

The table lists this clonotype with many counts. The V gene is TRBV2, the J gene TRBJ1-2; D gene ambiguous. V lost 10 bases to trimming and J lost 2 bases, with 5 bases between them. The CDR3 is made up of 10 amino acids. Germline-derived CDR1 and CDR2 are SNHLY and FYNNEI. This CDR3 is CATQNYGYTF. The CDR3, as DNA: TGTGCCACCCAGAACTATGGCTACACCTTC.

This clonotype was observed many times. This chain links TRBV5-1 with TRBJ2-7, with D possibly called TRBD1 or TRBD2 (6 bases each). Germline V lookup: CDR1 SGHRS, CDR2 YFSETQ. The V gene lost 0 bases and the J gene lost 9 bases, with 25 bases spanning the gap. The CDR3 totals 17 residues. The CDR3 sequence is CASSLGQASWGASWQYF. For the CDR3, the DNA is TGCGCCAGCAGCTTGGGACAGGCCTCCTGGGGGGCCTCCTGGCAGTACTTC. The whole variable domain, remainder taken from reference TRBV5-1 and TRBJ2-7, is KAGVTQTPRYLIKTRGQQVTLSCSPISGHRSVSWYQQTPGQGLQFLFEYFSETQRNKGNFPGRFSGRQFSNSRSEMNVSTLELGDSALYLCASSLGQASWGASWQYFGPGTRLTVT.